A selection of T cell receptor beta chains follows, all from one sample in a study of T cells in Graves' hyperthyroidism and ophthalmopathy. TCRdb reprocessed the multiplex PCR reads via MiXCR and lists one record per CDR3 protein. This sample has over 700,000 distinct CDR3 sequences, with around 40% found just once. The specimen was blood. The receptor source for this set is a middle-aged woman with Graves' hyperthyroidism. Both conserved end residues are part of each CDR3. The D gene is left open where the match is weak. Clone size appears in some rows only: once, few, many, or a class for an expanded clone.

clone_size: .
d_call: .
v_call: TRBV7-9
j_call: TRBJ1-4
cdr3_nt: TGTGCCAGCAGCTTGTGGGGGGTGAATGAAAAACTGTTTTTT
cdr3_aa: CASSLWGVNEKLFF

clone_size: many
d_call: .
v_call: TRBV27
j_call: TRBJ1-6
cdr3_nt: TGTGCCAGCAGTTTATCGACCATTTCACCCCTCCACTTT
cdr3_aa: CASSLSTISPLHF

clone_size: many
d_call: .
v_call: TRBV20-1
j_call: TRBJ1-1
cdr3_nt: TGCAGTGTCAGGGTGGTCCACACTGAAGCTTTCTTT
cdr3_aa: CSVRVVHTEAFF

clone_size: many
d_call: TRBD1
v_call: TRBV29-1
j_call: TRBJ1-2
cdr3_nt: TGCAGCGTTGAAGCCGGAACAGGGGCCCGCTATGGCTACACCTTC
cdr3_aa: CSVEAGTGARYGYTF

clone_size: many
d_call: .
v_call: TRBV10-1
j_call: TRBJ2-2
cdr3_nt: TGCGCCAGCAGCGCAGGGGACACCGGGGAGCTGTTTTTT
cdr3_aa: CASSAGDTGELFF

clone_size: .
d_call: TRBD2
v_call: TRBV7-2
j_call: TRBJ2-7
cdr3_nt: TGTGCCAGCAGCTCCACGACTAGCGGTCCTTCTTACGAGCGGTACTTC
cdr3_aa: CASSSTTSGPSYERYF

clone_size: many
d_call: .
v_call: TRBV7-6
j_call: TRBJ1-1
cdr3_nt: TGTGCCAGCAGCTGGGGCCGAGAAGCTTTCTTT
cdr3_aa: CASSWGREAFF

clone_size: .
d_call: .
v_call: TRBV9
j_call: TRBJ1-2
cdr3_nt: TGTGCCAGCGGTGAGGGGGGATTAAACTATGGCTACACCTTC
cdr3_aa: CASGEGGLNYGYTF

clone_size: .
d_call: TRBD1
v_call: TRBV11-3
j_call: TRBJ1-2
cdr3_nt: TGTGCCAGCAGCTCAGCTGAGGGACAGTTCTATGGCTACACCTTC
cdr3_aa: CASSSAEGQFYGYTF

clone_size: many
d_call: .
v_call: TRBV2
j_call: TRBJ1-2
cdr3_nt: TGTGCCAGCAGTGATCTCAGCGGACCGTCTGCCTATGGCTACACCTTC
cdr3_aa: CASSDLSGPSAYGYTF

clone_size: .
d_call: .
v_call: TRBV20-1
j_call: TRBJ1-1
cdr3_nt: TGCAGTGCTAGCCCCGCCGTTCGGGGATCCGCGAACACTGAAGCTTTCTTT
cdr3_aa: CSASPAVRGSANTEAFF

clone_size: many
d_call: .
v_call: TRBV19
j_call: TRBJ1-1
cdr3_nt: TGTGCCAGTAGTGGGGCACGCGGGCTGGAGGCTTTCTTT
cdr3_aa: CASSGARGLEAFF

clone_size: .
d_call: TRBD1
v_call: TRBV2
j_call: TRBJ1-5
cdr3_nt: TGTGCCAGCAGTGAAGGGACAGGGGGCGCCGGGCAGCCCCAGCATTTT
cdr3_aa: CASSEGTGGAGQPQHF

clone_size: few
d_call: TRBD1
v_call: TRBV4-3
j_call: TRBJ1-4
cdr3_nt: TGCGCCAGCAGCCGCGGGACAGATCGGAATGAAAAACTGTTTTTT
cdr3_aa: CASSRGTDRNEKLFF

clone_size: many
d_call: .
v_call: TRBV11-3
j_call: TRBJ1-6
cdr3_nt: TGTGCCAGCAGCTCCCGGGACGGAGATAATTCACCCCTCCACTTT
cdr3_aa: CASSSRDGDNSPLHF

clone_size: .
d_call: .
v_call: TRBV4-3
j_call: TRBJ2-5
cdr3_nt: TGCGCCAGCAGCCAAGATGGGTACAGGGTGGGAGAGACCCAGTACTTC
cdr3_aa: CASSQDGYRVGETQYF

clone_size: .
d_call: .
v_call: TRBV29-1
j_call: TRBJ1-1
cdr3_nt: TGCAGCGTTGAGAATCCGGGCACCCAGAACACTGAAGCTTTCTTT
cdr3_aa: CSVENPGTQNTEAFF

clone_size: many
d_call: .
v_call: TRBV2
j_call: TRBJ1-2
cdr3_nt: TGTGCCAGCAGCCTGGGGGAAGCTAACTATGGCTACACCTTC
cdr3_aa: CASSLGEANYGYTF

clone_size: many
d_call: .
v_call: TRBV20-1
j_call: TRBJ1-6
cdr3_nt: TGCAGTGCTAGAGACAGCAGCCACCAGACGGATAATTCACCCCTCCACTTT
cdr3_aa: CSARDSSHQTDNSPLHF

clone_size: .
d_call: .
v_call: TRBV11-2
j_call: TRBJ1-6
cdr3_nt: TGTGCCAGCAGTTTCGACGATTTGCGGACCTTGGCCCTCCACTTT
cdr3_aa: CASSFDDLRTLALHF

clone_size: few
d_call: .
v_call: TRBV6-5
j_call: TRBJ1-1
cdr3_nt: TGTGCCAGCAGTTCCGGGGCGGGCGAAGCTTTCTTT
cdr3_aa: CASSSGAGEAFF

clone_size: many
d_call: .
v_call: TRBV24-1
j_call: TRBJ2-5
cdr3_nt: TGTGCCACCAGTGATTTATATGCAGGGCCGGAGACCCAGTACTTC
cdr3_aa: CATSDLYAGPETQYF

clone_size: many
d_call: TRBD2
v_call: TRBV7-8
j_call: TRBJ2-7
cdr3_nt: TGTGCCAGCAGCTTAGGCCCTAGCGGGGTGCCGGGCTACGAGCAGTACTTC
cdr3_aa: CASSLGPSGVPGYEQYF

clone_size: .
d_call: .
v_call: TRBV20-1
j_call: TRBJ1-1
cdr3_nt: TGCAGTGCTATGGGGGCCGGACGTATGAACACTGAAGCTTTCTTT
cdr3_aa: CSAMGAGRMNTEAFF

clone_size: few
d_call: .
v_call: TRBV12-3/TRBV12-4
j_call: TRBJ1-6
cdr3_nt: TGTGCCAGCAGTTTATATTATGGTGTGGTGGGAGATTCACCCCTCCACTTT
cdr3_aa: CASSLYYGVVGDSPLHF

clone_size: .
d_call: .
v_call: TRBV7-2
j_call: TRBJ2-6
cdr3_nt: TGTGCCAGCAGCTTATATCAGGCCTGGGCCAACGTCCTGACTTTC
cdr3_aa: CASSLYQAWANVLTF

clone_size: once
d_call: .
v_call: TRBV29-1
j_call: TRBJ1-4
cdr3_nt: TGCAGCGTTGTGCGGGGGAATGAAAAACTGTTTTTT
cdr3_aa: CSVVRGNEKLFF

clone_size: .
d_call: TRBD1
v_call: TRBV10-3
j_call: TRBJ2-2
cdr3_nt: TGTGCCAGCAGTCAACGGACAGGGTCGGACACCGGGGAGCTGTTTTTT
cdr3_aa: CASSQRTGSDTGELFF

clone_size: few
d_call: .
v_call: TRBV7-2
j_call: TRBJ1-1
cdr3_nt: TGTGCCAGCAGCTTACGGGGAGCTTTCTTT
cdr3_aa: CASSLRGAFF

clone_size: .
d_call: TRBD2
v_call: TRBV7-2
j_call: TRBJ2-1
cdr3_nt: TGTGCCAGCAGCTGGGGACTAGCGGGTGAGCAGTTCTTC
cdr3_aa: CASSWGLAGEQFF

clone_size: many
d_call: TRBD1
v_call: TRBV6-1
j_call: TRBJ1-6
cdr3_nt: TGTGCCAGCAGGGTGACAGGGTCGGTCTCACCCCTCCACTTT
cdr3_aa: CASRVTGSVSPLHF

clone_size: .
d_call: .
v_call: TRBV7-2
j_call: TRBJ2-7
cdr3_nt: TGTGCCAGCAGCCCGGGGGCTAGGAGCTCCTACGAGCAGTACTTC
cdr3_aa: CASSPGARSSYEQYF

clone_size: .
d_call: .
v_call: TRBV9
j_call: TRBJ1-3
cdr3_nt: TGTGCCAGCAGCCCTCGGGACACCATATATTTT
cdr3_aa: CASSPRDTIYF

clone_size: .
d_call: TRBD1
v_call: TRBV20-1
j_call: TRBJ1-1
cdr3_nt: TGCAGTGCTAGACGACAGGGAGGGTACACTGAAGCTTTCTTT
cdr3_aa: CSARRQGGYTEAFF

clone_size: many
d_call: .
v_call: TRBV7-9
j_call: TRBJ1-1
cdr3_nt: TGTGCCAGCAGCCAACCCGGAGGGGAAGCTTTCTTT
cdr3_aa: CASSQPGGEAFF

clone_size: .
d_call: TRBD1
v_call: TRBV7-2
j_call: TRBJ2-1
cdr3_nt: TGTGCCAGCAGCTTACTGGGACAGGGGGCGAATGAGCAGTTCTTC
cdr3_aa: CASSLLGQGANEQFF

clone_size: many
d_call: .
v_call: TRBV12-3/TRBV12-4
j_call: TRBJ1-5
cdr3_nt: TGTGCCAGCAGCTTCGACACCAATCAGCCCCAGCATTTT
cdr3_aa: CASSFDTNQPQHF

clone_size: many
d_call: .
v_call: TRBV7-9
j_call: TRBJ1-2
cdr3_nt: TGTGCCAGCAGCTTAGTTCCAGGGCCCACTCAAGGCCGCTACACCTTC
cdr3_aa: CASSLVPGPTQGRYTF

clone_size: many
d_call: .
v_call: TRBV12-3/TRBV12-4
j_call: TRBJ1-5
cdr3_nt: TGTGCCAGCAGTTTACGGGCGAGTAGCAATCAGCCCCAGCATTTT
cdr3_aa: CASSLRASSNQPQHF

clone_size: .
d_call: TRBD2
v_call: TRBV25-1
j_call: TRBJ2-5
cdr3_nt: TGTGCCAGCAGTGAATGGGGAGCGGGATTTCAGGAGACCCAGTACTTC
cdr3_aa: CASSEWGAGFQETQYF

clone_size: .
d_call: .
v_call: TRBV20-1
j_call: TRBJ2-7
cdr3_nt: TGCAGTGCTAGAGATGAAAGGGGGGGGCTGGCCTACGAGCAGTACTTC
cdr3_aa: CSARDERGGLAYEQYF

clone_size: few
d_call: .
v_call: TRBV7-8
j_call: TRBJ1-2
cdr3_nt: TGTGCCAGCAGCTTGGGGCGGGCGCGTAGTGGCTACACCTTC
cdr3_aa: CASSLGRARSGYTF

clone_size: .
d_call: .
v_call: TRBV7-2
j_call: TRBJ2-5
cdr3_nt: TGCGCCAGCAGCCAGCCCGGCGGGCCCCAGTACTTC
cdr3_aa: CASSQPGGPQYF

clone_size: few
d_call: TRBD1
v_call: TRBV10-3
j_call: TRBJ2-6
cdr3_nt: TGTGCCAGCAGTACCCGGACAGGGACTGGGGCCAACGTCCTGACTTTC
cdr3_aa: CASSTRTGTGANVLTF

clone_size: .
d_call: TRBD2
v_call: TRBV14
j_call: TRBJ2-7
cdr3_nt: TGTGCCAGCAGTTCCCCCGCTAGCGGCTCTACCTACGAGCAGTACTTC
cdr3_aa: CASSSPASGSTYEQYF

clone_size: many
d_call: TRBD1
v_call: TRBV20-1
j_call: TRBJ1-2
cdr3_nt: TGCAGTGCCCGAATGCCGGGACAGGGAACTCACACCTTC
cdr3_aa: CSARMPGQGTHTF

clone_size: few
d_call: .
v_call: TRBV29-1
j_call: TRBJ2-2
cdr3_nt: TGCAGCGTTGGGTCTAACACCGGGGAGCTGTTTTTT
cdr3_aa: CSVGSNTGELFF

clone_size: .
d_call: TRBD2
v_call: TRBV25-1
j_call: TRBJ2-5
cdr3_nt: TGTGCCAGCAGTGAATGGGGAACTAGCGGGGGGAAGGCGACCCAGTACTTC
cdr3_aa: CASSEWGTSGGKATQYF

clone_size: few
d_call: .
v_call: TRBV15
j_call: TRBJ1-2
cdr3_nt: TGTGCCACCAGCGCGAGGGGGGATCCCGGCAACTATGGCTACACCTTC
cdr3_aa: CATSARGDPGNYGYTF

clone_size: few
d_call: .
v_call: TRBV7-2
j_call: TRBJ1-1
cdr3_nt: TGTGCCAGCAGCTTTGGGTTGGGAGCAATGAACACTGAAGCTTTCTTT
cdr3_aa: CASSFGLGAMNTEAFF

clone_size: .
d_call: TRBD1
v_call: TRBV6-1
j_call: TRBJ1-1
cdr3_nt: TGTGCCACCACCCCAGGGGGCCACACTGAAGCTTTCTTT
cdr3_aa: CATTPGGHTEAFF

clone_size: many
d_call: .
v_call: TRBV20-1
j_call: TRBJ1-1
cdr3_nt: TGCAGTGCTAGAGATAGCGGCAGGGTGAACACTGAAGCTTTCTTT
cdr3_aa: CSARDSGRVNTEAFF

clone_size: many
d_call: .
v_call: TRBV2
j_call: TRBJ2-6
cdr3_nt: TGTGCCAGCGGGGTGGGCGGGACCACCTACTCTGGGGCCAACGTCCTGACTTTC
cdr3_aa: CASGVGGTTYSGANVLTF

clone_size: many
d_call: .
v_call: TRBV7-2
j_call: TRBJ1-5
cdr3_nt: TGCGCCAGCAGCCCCGTGAGCGGCGGGCAGCCCCAGCATTTT
cdr3_aa: CASSPVSGGQPQHF

clone_size: .
d_call: .
v_call: TRBV4-3
j_call: TRBJ2-7
cdr3_nt: TGCGCCAGCAGCCAAGGCTTAAGGAGGAGATCTTACGAGCAGTACTTC
cdr3_aa: CASSQGLRRRSYEQYF

clone_size: many
d_call: .
v_call: TRBV12-3/TRBV12-4
j_call: TRBJ2-5
cdr3_nt: TGTGCCAGCAGGATAGGGCAAGTTGAGACCCAGTACTTC
cdr3_aa: CASRIGQVETQYF

clone_size: .
d_call: TRBD1
v_call: TRBV19
j_call: TRBJ1-5
cdr3_nt: TGTGCCAGTGCCCTTGGACAGGGTTGGAATCAGCCCCAGCATTTT
cdr3_aa: CASALGQGWNQPQHF

clone_size: .
d_call: .
v_call: TRBV14
j_call: TRBJ2-7
cdr3_nt: TGTGCCAGCAGCCAAGGTGATCGCTACTACGAGCAGTACTTC
cdr3_aa: CASSQGDRYYEQYF